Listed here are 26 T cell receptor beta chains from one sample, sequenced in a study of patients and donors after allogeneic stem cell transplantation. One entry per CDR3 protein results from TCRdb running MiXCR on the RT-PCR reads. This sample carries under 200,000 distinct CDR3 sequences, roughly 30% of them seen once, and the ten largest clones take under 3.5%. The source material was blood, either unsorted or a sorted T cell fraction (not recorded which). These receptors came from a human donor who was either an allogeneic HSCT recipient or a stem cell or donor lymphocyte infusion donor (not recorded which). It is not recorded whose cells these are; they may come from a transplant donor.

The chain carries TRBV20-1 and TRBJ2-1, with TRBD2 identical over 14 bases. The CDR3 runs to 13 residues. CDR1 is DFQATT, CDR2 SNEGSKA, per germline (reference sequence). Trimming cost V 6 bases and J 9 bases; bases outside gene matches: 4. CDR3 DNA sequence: TGCAGTGCCAGGACTAGCGGGAGGACTGAGCAGTTCTTC. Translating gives CSARTSGRTEQFF.

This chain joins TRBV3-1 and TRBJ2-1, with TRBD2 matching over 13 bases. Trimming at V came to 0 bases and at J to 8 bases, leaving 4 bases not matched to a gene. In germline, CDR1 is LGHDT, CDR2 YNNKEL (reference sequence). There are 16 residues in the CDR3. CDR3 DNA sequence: TGTGCCAGCAGCCAAGAATGGACTAGCGGGAGAGATGAGCAGTTCTTC. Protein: CASSQEWTSGRDEQFF.

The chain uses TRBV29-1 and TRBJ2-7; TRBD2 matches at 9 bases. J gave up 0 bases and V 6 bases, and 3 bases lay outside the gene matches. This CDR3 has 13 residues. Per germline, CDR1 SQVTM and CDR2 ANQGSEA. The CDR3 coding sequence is TGCAGCGTATTTAGCGGGAGCTCCTACGAGCAGTACTTC. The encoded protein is CSVFSGSSYEQYF.

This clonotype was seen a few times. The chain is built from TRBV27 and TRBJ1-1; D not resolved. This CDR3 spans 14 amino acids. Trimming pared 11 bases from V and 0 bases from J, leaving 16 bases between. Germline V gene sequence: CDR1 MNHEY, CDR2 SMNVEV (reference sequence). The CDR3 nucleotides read TGTGCCGCTAAATCTCCGGCCCTGAACACTGAAGCTTTCTTT. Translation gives CAAKSPALNTEAFF.

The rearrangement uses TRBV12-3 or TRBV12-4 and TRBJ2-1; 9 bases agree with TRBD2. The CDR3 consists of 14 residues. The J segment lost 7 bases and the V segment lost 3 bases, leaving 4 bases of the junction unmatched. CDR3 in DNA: TGTGCCAGCAGTTTCACCGCGGGAGGGAATGAGCAGTTCTTC. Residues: CASSFTAGGNEQFF.

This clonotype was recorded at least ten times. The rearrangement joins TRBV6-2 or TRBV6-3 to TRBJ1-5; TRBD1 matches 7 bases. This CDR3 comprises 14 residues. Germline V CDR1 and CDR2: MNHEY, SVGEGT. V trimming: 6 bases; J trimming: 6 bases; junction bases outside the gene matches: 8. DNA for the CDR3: TGTGCCAGCAGCCTCCGACAGGGCTTTCAGCCCCAGCATTTT. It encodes CASSLRQGFQPQHF.

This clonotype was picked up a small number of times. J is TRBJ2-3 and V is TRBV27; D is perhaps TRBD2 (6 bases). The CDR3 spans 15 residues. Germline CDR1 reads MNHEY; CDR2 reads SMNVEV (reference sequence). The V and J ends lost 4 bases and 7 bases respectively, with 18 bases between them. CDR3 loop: CASSSSSEGSYTQYF. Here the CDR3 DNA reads TGTGCCAGCAGTTCCTCTAGCGAAGGGTCCTATACGCAGTATTTT.

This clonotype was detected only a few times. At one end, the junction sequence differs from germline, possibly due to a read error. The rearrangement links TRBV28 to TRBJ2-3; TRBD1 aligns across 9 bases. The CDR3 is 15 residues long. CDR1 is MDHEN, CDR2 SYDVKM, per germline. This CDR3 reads CASSLWGQGRDTQYF. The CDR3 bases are TGTGCCAGCAGTCTATGGGGACAGGGCAGAGATACGCAGTATTTT.

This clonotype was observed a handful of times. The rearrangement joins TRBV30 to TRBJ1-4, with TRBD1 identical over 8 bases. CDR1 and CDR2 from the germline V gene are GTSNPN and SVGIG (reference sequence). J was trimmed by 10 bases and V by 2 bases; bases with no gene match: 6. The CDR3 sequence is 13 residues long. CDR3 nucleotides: TGTGCCTGGAGTAGGGGGACAGGCGGAAAACTGTTTTTT. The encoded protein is CAWSRGTGGKLFF. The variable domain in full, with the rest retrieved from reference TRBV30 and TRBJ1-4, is SQTIHQWPATLVQPVGSPLSLECTVEGTSNPNLYWYRQAAGRGLQLLFYSVGIGQISSEVPQNLSASRPQDRQFILSSKKLLLSDSGFYLCAWSRGTGGKLFFGSGTQLSVL.

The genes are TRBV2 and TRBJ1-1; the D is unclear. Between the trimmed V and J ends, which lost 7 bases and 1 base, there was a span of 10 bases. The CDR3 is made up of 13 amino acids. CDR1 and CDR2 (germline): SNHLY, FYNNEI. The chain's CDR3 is CASKRTANTEAFF. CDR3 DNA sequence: TGTGCCAGCAAAAGAACAGCGAACACTGAAGCTTTCTTT.

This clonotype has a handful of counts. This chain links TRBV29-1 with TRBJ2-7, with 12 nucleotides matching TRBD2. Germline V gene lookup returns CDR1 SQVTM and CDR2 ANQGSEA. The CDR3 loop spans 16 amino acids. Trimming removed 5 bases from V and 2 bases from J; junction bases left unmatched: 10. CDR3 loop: CSVPGLGLAGPYEQYF. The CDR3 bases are TGCAGCGTTCCCGGTCTAGGACTAGCGGGGCCCTACGAGCAGTACTTC.

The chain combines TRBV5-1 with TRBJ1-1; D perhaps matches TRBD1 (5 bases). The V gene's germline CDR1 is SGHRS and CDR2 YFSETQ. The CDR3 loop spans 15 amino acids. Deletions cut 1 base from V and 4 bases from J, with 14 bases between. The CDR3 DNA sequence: TGCGCCAGCAGCTTGAGAGGGCAGGGAAGCACTGAAGCTTTCTTT. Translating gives CASSLRGQGSTEAFF.

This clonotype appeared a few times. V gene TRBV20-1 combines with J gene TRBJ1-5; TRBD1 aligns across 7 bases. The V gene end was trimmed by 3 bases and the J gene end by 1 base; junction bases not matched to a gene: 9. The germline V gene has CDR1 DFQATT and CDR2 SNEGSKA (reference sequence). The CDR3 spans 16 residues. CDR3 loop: CSARRASGGSNQPQHF. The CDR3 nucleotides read TGCAGTGCTAGGAGAGCCTCAGGGGGGAGCAATCAGCCCCAGCATTTT.

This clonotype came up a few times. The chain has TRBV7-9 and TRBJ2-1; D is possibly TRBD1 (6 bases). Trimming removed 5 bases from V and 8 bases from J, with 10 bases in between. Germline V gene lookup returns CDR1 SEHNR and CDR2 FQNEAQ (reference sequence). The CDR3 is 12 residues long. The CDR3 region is CASSAQGYEQFF. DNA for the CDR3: TGTGCCAGCAGCGCACAGGGTTATGAGCAGTTCTTC.

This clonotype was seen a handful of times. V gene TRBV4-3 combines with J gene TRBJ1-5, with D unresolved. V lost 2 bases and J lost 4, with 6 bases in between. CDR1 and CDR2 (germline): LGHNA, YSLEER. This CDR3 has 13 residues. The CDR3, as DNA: TGCGCCAGCAGCCAAAACCCTAATCAGCCCCAGCATTTT. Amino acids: CASSQNPNQPQHF.

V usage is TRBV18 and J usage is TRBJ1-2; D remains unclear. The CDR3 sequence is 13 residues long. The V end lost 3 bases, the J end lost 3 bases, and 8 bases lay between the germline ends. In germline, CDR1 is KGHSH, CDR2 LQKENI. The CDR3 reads CASSPDTDYGYTF. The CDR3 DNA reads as TGTGCCAGCTCACCTGACACTGACTATGGCTACACCTTC.

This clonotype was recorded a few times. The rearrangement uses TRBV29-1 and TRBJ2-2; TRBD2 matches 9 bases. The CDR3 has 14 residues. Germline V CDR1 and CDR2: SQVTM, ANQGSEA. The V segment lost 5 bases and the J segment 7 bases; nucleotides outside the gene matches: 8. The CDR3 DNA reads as TGCAGCGTTCCGGGGACTAGCTTCGGCGGGGAGCTGTTTTTT. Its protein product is CSVPGTSFGGELFF.

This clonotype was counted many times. This CDR3 is CATSDTSGFKATQYF. The CDR3 DNA reads TGTGCCACCAGTGATACTAGCGGGTTTAAGGCGACGCAGTATTTT. The chain recombines TRBV24-1 with TRBJ2-3; the match to TRBD2 covers 9 bases. The CDR3 spans 15 residues. Germline loops: CDR1 KGHDR, CDR2 SFDVKD. The J segment lost 9 bases and the V segment lost 3 bases, leaving 9 bases of the junction unmatched.

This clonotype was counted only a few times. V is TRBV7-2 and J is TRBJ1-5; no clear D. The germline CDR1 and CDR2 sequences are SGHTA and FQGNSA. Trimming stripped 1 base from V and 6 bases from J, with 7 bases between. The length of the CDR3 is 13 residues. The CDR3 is CASSLEGSQPQHF. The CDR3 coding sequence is TGTGCCAGCAGCTTAGAGGGCAGTCAGCCCCAGCATTTT.

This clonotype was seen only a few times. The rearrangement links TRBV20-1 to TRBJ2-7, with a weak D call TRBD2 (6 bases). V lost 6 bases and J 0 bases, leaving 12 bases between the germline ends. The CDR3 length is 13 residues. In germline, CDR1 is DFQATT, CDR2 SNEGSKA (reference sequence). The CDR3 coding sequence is TGCAGTGCGGGAGGTCCCGGCTCCTACGAGCAGTACTTC. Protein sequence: CSAGGPGSYEQYF.

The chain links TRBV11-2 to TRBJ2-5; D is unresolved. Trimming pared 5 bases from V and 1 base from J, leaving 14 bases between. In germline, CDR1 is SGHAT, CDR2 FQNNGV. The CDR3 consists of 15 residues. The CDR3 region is CASSPWRGSQETQYF. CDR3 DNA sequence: TGTGCCAGCAGCCCCTGGCGCGGTTCCCAAGAGACCCAGTACTTC.

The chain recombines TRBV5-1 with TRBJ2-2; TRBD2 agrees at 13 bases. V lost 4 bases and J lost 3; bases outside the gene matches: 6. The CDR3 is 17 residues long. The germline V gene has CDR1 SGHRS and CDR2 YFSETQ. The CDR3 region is CASSILAGGRDTGELFF. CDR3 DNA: TGCGCCAGCAGCATACTAGCGGGAGGGCGTGACACCGGGGAGCTGTTTTTT.

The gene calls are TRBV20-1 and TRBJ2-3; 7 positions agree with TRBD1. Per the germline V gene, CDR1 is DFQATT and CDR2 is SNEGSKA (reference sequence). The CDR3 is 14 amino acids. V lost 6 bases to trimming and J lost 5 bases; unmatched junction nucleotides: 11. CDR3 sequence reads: CSAPRSAGGDTQYF. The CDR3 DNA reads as TGCAGTGCCCCCCGGTCCGCAGGGGGAGATACGCAGTATTTT.

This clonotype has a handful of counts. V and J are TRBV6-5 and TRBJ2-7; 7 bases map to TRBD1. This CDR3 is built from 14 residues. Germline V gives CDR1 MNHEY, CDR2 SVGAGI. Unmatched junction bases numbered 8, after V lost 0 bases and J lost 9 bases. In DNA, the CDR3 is TGTGCCAGCAGTTACTCAGACACAGGGGTAGGGCAGTACTTC. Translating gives CASSYSDTGVGQYF.

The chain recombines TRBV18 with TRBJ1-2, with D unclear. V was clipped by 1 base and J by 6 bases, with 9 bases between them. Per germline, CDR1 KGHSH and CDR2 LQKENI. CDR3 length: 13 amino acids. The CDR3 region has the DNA TGTGCCAGCTCACCACTGGGCCAGAATGGCTACACCTTC. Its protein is CASSPLGQNGYTF.

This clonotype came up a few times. The CDR3 is CASSLRQVDEKLFF. CDR3 bases: TGTGCCAGCAGCTTAAGACAGGTGGATGAAAAACTGTTTTTT. The chain recombines TRBV11-2 with TRBJ1-4; TRBD1 is a possible D gene (6 bases). Trimming took 2 bases from V and 6 from J, leaving 10 bases between them. In germline, CDR1 is SGHAT, CDR2 FQNNGV. CDR3 size: 14 residues. Filled out from reference TRBV11-2 and TRBJ1-4, the complete variable domain reads EAGVAQSPRYKIIEKRQSVAFWCNPISGHATLYWYQQILGQGPKLLIQFQNNGVVDDSQLPKDRFSAERLKGVDSTLKIQPAKLEDSAVYLCASSLRQVDEKLFFGSGTQLSVL.